Below, 23 T cell receptor beta chains from the same sample are listed, as sequenced in a study of neurological immune-mediated disorders. The time point is: technical triplicate 3. TCRdb reprocessed the 5' RACE reads with MiXCR, giving one entry per CDR3 protein. Of about 44,000 distinct CDR3 sequences listed, about a fifth are singletons. Sequencing input: PBMCs. The receptors here all came from a man in his 60s with HTLV-1-associated myelopathy (HAM/TSP).

This clonotype is medium-sized in the sample. The CDR3 loop reads CSVERGPANYGYTF. In DNA form, the CDR3 reads TGCAGCGTTGAACGGGGCCCAGCTAACTATGGCTACACCTTC. The chain is built from TRBV29-1 and TRBJ1-2; D perhaps matches TRBD1 (5 bases). The CDR3 spans 14 residues. Trimming removed 2 bases at V and 0 bases at J, with 10 bases between. Germline CDR1 is SQVTM and CDR2 is ANQGSEA.

CDR3 sequence: CASSLGGSQETQYF. For the CDR3, the DNA is TGTGCCAGCAGCTTGGGTGGCAGCCAAGAGACCCAGTACTTC. The V call is TRBV5-6, the J call TRBJ2-5; D gene ambiguous. Trimming shortened V by 0 bases and J by 1 base, and 7 bases separated the two germline ends. The CDR3 is made up of 14 amino acids. The germline CDR1 and CDR2 sequences are SGHDT and YYEEEE.

The sample holds many counts of this clonotype. The J gene is TRBJ1-2, the V gene TRBV14; the D gene is possibly TRBD1 (5 bases). Per the germline V gene, CDR1 is SGHDN and CDR2 is FVKESK. The CDR3 totals 17 residues. V dropped 1 base and J dropped 4 bases, with 19 bases sitting between them. The DNA of the CDR3 is TGTGCCAGCAGCCAAGGGAGATCAGGCCTAAGGGGCTATGGCTACACCTTC. It is translated as CASSQGRSGLRGYGYTF.

This clonotype appeared many times. This CDR3 reads CASSPGDSETEQYF. The CDR3 coding sequence is TGCGCCAGCAGCCCCGGGGACTCCGAGACCGAGCAGTACTTC. The V call is TRBV5-1, the J call TRBJ2-7; D is perhaps TRBD2 (6 bases). Trimming left V 4 bases short and J 6 bases short, with 17 bases between. This CDR3 is 14 amino acids long. CDR1 is SGHRS, CDR2 YFSETQ, per germline.

Ten or more counts support this clonotype. J is TRBJ2-6 and V is TRBV4-1; 11 bases align to TRBD1. V shed 5 bases, J shed 1 base, and the junction held 10 bases outside the gene matches. Germline-derived CDR1 and CDR2 are MGHRA and YSYEKL. The CDR3 sequence is 19 residues long. The CDR3, as DNA: TGCGCCAGCAGCACGGGGTACGGACAGGGGGCTTCTGGGGCCAACGTCCTGACTTTC. Protein sequence: CASSTGYGQGASGANVLTF.

The chain combines TRBV18 with TRBJ2-7, with a weak D call TRBD2 (5 bases). Germline loops: CDR1 KGHSH, CDR2 LQKENI. The CDR3 runs 14 residues. The V end was cut by 5 bases, the J end by 3 bases, with 14 bases between. CDR3 in DNA: TGTGCCAGCTCATCTACTTCCGGGAACTACGAGCAGTACTTC. Translation gives CASSSTSGNYEQYF. The complete variable domain, with remaining parts taken from reference TRBV18 and TRBJ2-7, reads NAGVMQNPRHLVRRRGQEARLRCSPMKGHSHVYWYRQLPEEGLKFMVYLQKENIIDESGMPKERFSAEFPKEGPSILRIQQVVRGDSAAYFCASSSTSGNYEQYFGPGTRLTVT.

This clonotype was found many times. The chain uses TRBV3-1 and TRBJ2-1; TRBD1 aligns across 7 bases. Trimming took 0 bases from V and 6 from J; bases not matched to a gene: 5. The germline CDR1 and CDR2 sequences are LGHDT and YNNKEL (reference sequence). The CDR3 extends over 15 amino acids. The CDR3 loop is CASSQEEGALNEQFF. The CDR3 DNA reads TGTGCCAGCAGCCAAGAAGAGGGGGCCCTCAATGAGCAGTTCTTC.

This clonotype was picked up many times. The V and J genes are TRBV6-5 and TRBJ2-2; the D is unclear. Trimming pared 5 bases from V and 4 bases from J, leaving 11 bases between. The CDR3 has 14 amino acids. Germline loops: CDR1 MNHEY, CDR2 SVGAGI. In DNA, the CDR3 is TGTGCCAGCAGTCCCGAGTGGAGCACCGGGGAGCTGTTTTTT. This translates into CASSPEWSTGELFF.

With regard to this clonotype: The missing conserved phenylalanine or tryptophan at the end of this CDR3 makes a read error likely. V gene TRBV28 combines with J gene TRBJ2-1; D possibly corresponds to TRBD1 (6 bases). With 8 bases removed from V and 8 bases from J, the gap between germline ends came to 16 bases. Germline CDR1 MDHEN, CDR2 SYDVKM. The CDR3 loop spans 13 amino acids. Here the CDR3 reads CASWDKDLDEQFL. The DNA for the CDR3 is TGTGCCAGCTGGGACAAGGATCTTGATGAGCAGTTCCTC.

In this sample, this clonotype turned up many times. The J gene is TRBJ2-5, the V gene TRBV12-3 or TRBV12-4; weak D call: TRBD2 (6 bases). V was pared by 2 bases and J by 4 bases, with 17 bases between. The CDR3 runs 16 residues. The DNA for the CDR3 is TGTGCCAGCAGTTTATGGGGTAGCGGTCCAGGAGAGACCCAGTACTTC. It translates to CASSLWGSGPGETQYF.

This clonotype was seen many times. The chain links TRBV20-1 to TRBJ2-1, with no clear D. CDR3 length: 15 residues. Germline V gives CDR1 DFQATT, CDR2 SNEGSKA (reference sequence). Trimming left V 5 bases short and J 0 bases short, with 14 bases between. CDR3 nucleotides: TGCAGTGCTGAACCACAGCAGAGCTCCTACAATGAGCAGTTCTTC. This gives the protein CSAEPQQSSYNEQFF.

In its sample, this clonotype was seen many times. V usage is TRBV9 and J usage is TRBJ2-3; a possible D gene is TRBD2 (7 bases). The germline gives CDR1 SGDLS, CDR2 YYNGEE. Trimming removed 3 bases at V and 3 bases at J, with 20 bases between. The CDR3 contains 17 residues. In DNA form, the CDR3 reads TGTGCCAGCAGCGCACCACTGGGGGGGGGCGAGACAGATACGCAGTATTTT. Residues: CASSAPLGGGETDTQYF.

This chain links TRBV29-1 with TRBJ2-7; either TRBD1 or TRBD2 may supply D (6 bases each). From germline, CDR1 is SQVTM and CDR2 ANQGSEA. V was trimmed by 7 bases and J by 2 bases, leaving 21 bases between them. This CDR3 is built from 15 residues. The CDR3: CSEQGRGGRTYEQYF. The CDR3 nucleotides are TGCAGCGAGCAGGGGCGGGGTGGTAGGACCTACGAGCAGTACTTC.

Of note for this clonotype: A much larger clone differs from this one at a single base, so this may be a read error. The rearrangement uses TRBV5-1 and TRBJ2-5, with 7 bases aligning to TRBD1. The V gene end was trimmed by 6 bases and the J gene end by 8 bases; junction bases not matched to a gene: 13. This CDR3 is built from 14 residues. CDR1 and CDR2 (germline): SGHRS, YFSETQ. The CDR3 is CASNQGTDGSTQYF. Here the CDR3 DNA reads TGCGCCAGCAACCAAGGGACAGACGGTTCAACCCAGTACTTC.

For this clonotype: Compared with germline, one end of the junction differs, possibly owing to a read error. The chain employs TRBV5-5 and TRBJ1-1, with a weak D call TRBD1 (5 bases). The CDR3 runs to 14 residues. Germline loops: CDR1 SGHKS, CDR2 YYEKEE (reference sequence). The CDR3 sequence is CASSPFGALAGAYF. The CDR3 DNA follows: TGTGCCAGCAGCCCATTCGGGGCCCTAGCAGGAGCTTACTTT. Based on the CDR3 plus reference TRBV5-5 and TRBJ1-1, the full variable domain is DAGVTQSPTHLIKTRGQQVTLRCSPISGHKSVSWYQQVLGQGPQFIFQYYEKEERGRGNFPDRFSARQFPNYSSELNVNALLLGDSALYLCASSPFGALAGAYFGQGTRLTVV.

This sequence joins TRBV5-1 and TRBJ2-5; possible D gene TRBD1, 5 bases. Germline V CDR1 and CDR2: SGHRS, YFSETQ. V lost 2 bases and J lost 2, with 25 bases in between. The CDR3 contains 19 residues. This CDR3 is CASSFIPIQYRNTQETQYF. CDR3 sequence (DNA): TGCGCCAGCAGCTTTATTCCCATCCAGTACAGGAATACTCAAGAGACCCAGTACTTC.

This clonotype was detected many times. The J gene is TRBJ1-2, the V gene TRBV15; maybe TRBD1 (6 bases). The CDR3 is made up of 16 amino acids. The V gene lost 0 bases and the J gene lost 5 bases, with 16 bases spanning the gap. The V gene's germline CDR1 is LNHNV and CDR2 YYDKDF (reference sequence). The CDR3 sequence: CATSRDSGQQGYGYTF. CDR3 in DNA: TGTGCCACCAGCAGAGACTCGGGACAACAAGGGTATGGCTACACCTTC.

This clonotype was observed many times. V usage is TRBV5-1 and J usage is TRBJ2-7; unclear D gene. V lost 7 bases and J 5 bases, leaving 13 bases between the germline ends. Germline-derived CDR1 and CDR2 are SGHRS and YFSETQ. The CDR3 sequence is 12 residues long. This CDR3 reads CASSSQVNEQYF. The DNA of the CDR3 is TGCGCCAGCTCCAGTCAGGTAAACGAGCAGTACTTC.

In its sample, this clonotype was seen many times. The J gene is TRBJ2-4, the V gene TRBV5-1, with unresolved D. The CDR3 totals 12 residues. Germline CDR1 reads SGHRS; CDR2 reads YFSETQ. V was clipped by 5 bases and J by 6 bases, with 9 bases between them. The CDR3 region has the DNA TGCGCCAGCAGGGGAATTGGAAACATTCAGTACTTC. Protein: CASRGIGNIQYF.

This clonotype was detected ten times or more. The V and J genes are TRBV5-1 and TRBJ1-3; D gene ambiguous. CDR3 length: 15 residues. Trimming cost V 1 base and J 1 base, with 9 bases left between them. Germline CDR1 reads SGHRS; CDR2 reads YFSETQ. The CDR3 spells CASSLRGNSGNTIYF. The CDR3 DNA reads as TGCGCCAGCAGCTTGCGGGGAAATTCTGGAAACACCATATATTTT.

This clonotype was seen many times. The chain recombines TRBV5-1 with TRBJ2-1; the D gene is possibly TRBD1 (6 bases). The CDR3 runs 13 residues. The germline CDR1 and CDR2 sequences are SGHRS and YFSETQ. Trimming stripped 4 bases from V and 5 bases from J, with 10 bases between. The CDR3 bases are TGCGCCAGCAGCATTAACAGGGACAATGAGCAGTTCTTC. Amino acid sequence: CASSINRDNEQFF.

Many counts were recorded for this clonotype. The gene calls are TRBV5-1 and TRBJ2-7, with TRBD1 identical over 7 bases. In germline, CDR1 is SGHRS, CDR2 YFSETQ. After removal of 0 bases from V and 3 bases from J, the junction contained 6 bases not matched to a gene. The CDR3 totals 15 residues. This CDR3 is CASSLEQGRDYEQYF. The CDR3 nucleotides are TGCGCCAGCAGCTTGGAACAGGGGAGAGACTACGAGCAGTACTTC.

The chain carries TRBV5-1 and TRBJ2-1; 7 nucleotides agree with TRBD1. CDR1 SGHRS and CDR2 YFSETQ come from the germline V gene. This CDR3 is 16 amino acids long. J was trimmed by 2 bases and V by 4 bases; bases with no gene match: 9. The DNA for the CDR3 is TGCGCCAGCAGCGTACAGGGGTCGGTCACCTACAATGAGCAGTTCTTC. Translated: CASSVQGSVTYNEQFF.